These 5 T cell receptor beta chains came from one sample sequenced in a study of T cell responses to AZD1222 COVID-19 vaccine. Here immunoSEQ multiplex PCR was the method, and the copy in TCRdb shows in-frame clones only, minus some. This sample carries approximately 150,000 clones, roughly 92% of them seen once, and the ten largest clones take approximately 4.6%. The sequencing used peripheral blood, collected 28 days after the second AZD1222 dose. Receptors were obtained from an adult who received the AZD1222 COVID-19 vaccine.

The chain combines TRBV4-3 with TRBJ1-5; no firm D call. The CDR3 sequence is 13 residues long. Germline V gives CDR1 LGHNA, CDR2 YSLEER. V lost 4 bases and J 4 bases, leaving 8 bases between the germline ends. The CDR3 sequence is CASSPTPNQPQHF. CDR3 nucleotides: TGCGCCAGCAGCCCTACCCCGAATCAGCCCCAGCATTTT.

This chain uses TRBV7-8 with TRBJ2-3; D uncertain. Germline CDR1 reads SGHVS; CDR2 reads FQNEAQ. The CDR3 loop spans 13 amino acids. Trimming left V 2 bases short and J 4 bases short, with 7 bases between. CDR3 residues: CASSLISADTQYF. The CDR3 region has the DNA TGTGCCAGCAGCTTAATTTCCGCAGATACGCAGTATTTT.

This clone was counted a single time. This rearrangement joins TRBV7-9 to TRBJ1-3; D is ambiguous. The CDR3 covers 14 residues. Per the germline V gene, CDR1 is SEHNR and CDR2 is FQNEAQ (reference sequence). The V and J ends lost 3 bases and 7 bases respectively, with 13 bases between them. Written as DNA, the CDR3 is TGTGCCAGCAGCTTCACGGCCGGCGGGAACACCATATATTTT. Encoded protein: CASSFTAGGNTIYF.

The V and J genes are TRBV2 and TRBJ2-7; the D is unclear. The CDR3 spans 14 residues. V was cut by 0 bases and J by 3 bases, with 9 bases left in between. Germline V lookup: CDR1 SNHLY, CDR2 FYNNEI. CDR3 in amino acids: CASSEAGMGYEQYF. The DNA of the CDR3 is TGTGCCAGCAGTGAAGCGGGGATGGGCTACGAGCAGTACTTC.

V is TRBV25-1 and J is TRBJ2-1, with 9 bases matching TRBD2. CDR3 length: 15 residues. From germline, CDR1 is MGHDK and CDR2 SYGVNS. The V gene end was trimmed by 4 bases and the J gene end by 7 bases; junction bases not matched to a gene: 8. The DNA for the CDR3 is TGTGCCAGCAGTGGTTCTAGCGGGACGATAAATGAGCAGTTCTTC. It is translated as CASSGSSGTINEQFF.